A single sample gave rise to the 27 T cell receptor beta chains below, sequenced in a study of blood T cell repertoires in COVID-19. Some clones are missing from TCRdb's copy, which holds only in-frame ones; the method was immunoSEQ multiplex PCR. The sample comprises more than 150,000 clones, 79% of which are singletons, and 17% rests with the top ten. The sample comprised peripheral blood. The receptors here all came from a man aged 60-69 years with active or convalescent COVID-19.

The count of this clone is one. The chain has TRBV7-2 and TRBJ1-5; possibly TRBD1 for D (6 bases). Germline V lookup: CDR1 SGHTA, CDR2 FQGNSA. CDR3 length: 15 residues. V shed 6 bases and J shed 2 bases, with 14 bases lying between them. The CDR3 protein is CASSISGVGNQPQHF. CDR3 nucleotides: TGTGCCAGCAGTATCTCAGGGGTCGGCAATCAGCCCCAGCATTTT.

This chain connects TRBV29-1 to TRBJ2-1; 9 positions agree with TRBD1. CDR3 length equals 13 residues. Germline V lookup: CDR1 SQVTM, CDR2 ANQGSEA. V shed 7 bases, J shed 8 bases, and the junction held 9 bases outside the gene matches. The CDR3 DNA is TGCAGCGCCTCCGGGACAGGGATCGATGAGCAGTTCTTC. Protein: CSASGTGIDEQFF.

The chain's CDR3 is CASRPQPGQGDEQYF. The CDR3 DNA sequence: TGTGCCAGCAGGCCCCAGCCGGGACAGGGAGACGAGCAGTACTTC. The chain joins TRBV6-5 to TRBJ2-7; 9 nucleotides align to TRBD1. The length of the CDR3 is 15 residues. Trimming took 6 bases from V and 5 from J; bases not matched to a gene: 11. Per the germline V gene, CDR1 is MNHEY and CDR2 is SVGAGI.

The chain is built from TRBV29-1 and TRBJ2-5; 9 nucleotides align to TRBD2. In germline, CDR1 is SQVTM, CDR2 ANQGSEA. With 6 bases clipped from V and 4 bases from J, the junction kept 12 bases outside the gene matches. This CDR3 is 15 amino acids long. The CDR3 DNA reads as TGCAGCGTGGGGACTAGCTCCCGGAGGGCAGAGACCCAGTACTTC. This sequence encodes CSVGTSSRRAETQYF.

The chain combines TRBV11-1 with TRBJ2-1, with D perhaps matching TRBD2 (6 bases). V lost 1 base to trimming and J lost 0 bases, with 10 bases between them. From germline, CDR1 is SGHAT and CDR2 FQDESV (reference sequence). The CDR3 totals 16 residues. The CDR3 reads CASSLDGGDSYNEQFF. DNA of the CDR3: TGTGCCAGCAGCTTAGACGGGGGAGACTCCTACAATGAGCAGTTCTTC.

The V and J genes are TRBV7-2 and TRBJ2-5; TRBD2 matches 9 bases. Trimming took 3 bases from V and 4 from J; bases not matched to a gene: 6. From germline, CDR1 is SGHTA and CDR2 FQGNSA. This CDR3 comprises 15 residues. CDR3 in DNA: TGTGCCAGCAGCTTCTCAGCGGGAGGCTTAGAGACCCAGTACTTC. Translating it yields CASSFSAGGLETQYF.

DNA of the CDR3: TGTGCCAGCAGTTCCAGGGGGCCGAACACTGAAGCTTTCTTT. Its translation: CASSSRGPNTEAFF. The V and J genes are TRBV28 and TRBJ1-1, with 8 bases aligning to TRBD1. In germline, CDR1 is MDHEN, CDR2 SYDVKM. Trimming cost V 4 bases and J 1 base; bases outside gene matches: 2. The CDR3 is 14 amino acids. The full variable domain, its missing parts supplied by reference TRBV28 and TRBJ1-1, is DVKVTQSSRYLVKRTGEKVFLECVQDMDHENMFWYRQDPGLGLRLIYFSYDVKMKEKGDIPEGYSVSREKKERFSLILESASTNQTSMYLCASSSRGPNTEAFFGQGTRLTVV.

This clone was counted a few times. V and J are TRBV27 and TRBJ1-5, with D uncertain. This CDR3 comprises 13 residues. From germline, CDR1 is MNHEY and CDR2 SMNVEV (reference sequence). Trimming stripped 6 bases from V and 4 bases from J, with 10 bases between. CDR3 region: CASSLGRNQPQHF. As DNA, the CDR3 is TGTGCCAGCAGCTTAGGGAGGAATCAGCCCCAGCATTTT.

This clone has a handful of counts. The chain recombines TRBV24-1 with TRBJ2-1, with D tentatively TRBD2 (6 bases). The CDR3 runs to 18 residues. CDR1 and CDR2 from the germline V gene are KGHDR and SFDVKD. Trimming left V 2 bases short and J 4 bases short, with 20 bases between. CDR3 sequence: CATSDSTPGTAPYNEQFF. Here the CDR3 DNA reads TGTGCCACCAGTGATTCGACGCCCGGGACTGCCCCGTACAATGAGCAGTTCTTC.

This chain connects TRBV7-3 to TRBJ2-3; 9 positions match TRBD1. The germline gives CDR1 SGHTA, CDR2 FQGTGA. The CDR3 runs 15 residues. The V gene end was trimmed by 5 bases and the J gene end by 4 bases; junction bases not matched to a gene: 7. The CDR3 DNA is TGTGCCAGCAGCCTAGACAGGGGGAGGGCAGATACGCAGTATTTT. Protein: CASSLDRGRADTQYF.

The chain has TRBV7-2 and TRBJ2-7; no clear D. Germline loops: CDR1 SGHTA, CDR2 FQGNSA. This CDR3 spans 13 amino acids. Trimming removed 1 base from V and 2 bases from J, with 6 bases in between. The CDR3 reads CASSLEHPYEQYF. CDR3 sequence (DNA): TGTGCCAGCAGCTTAGAACACCCCTACGAGCAGTACTTC.

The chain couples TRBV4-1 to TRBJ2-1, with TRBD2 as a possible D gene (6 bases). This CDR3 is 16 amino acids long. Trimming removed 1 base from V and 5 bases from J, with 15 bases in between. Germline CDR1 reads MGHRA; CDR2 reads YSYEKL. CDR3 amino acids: CASSQVRTRGNNEQFF. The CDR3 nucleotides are TGCGCCAGCAGCCAAGTTCGGACCCGGGGGAACAATGAGCAGTTCTTC.

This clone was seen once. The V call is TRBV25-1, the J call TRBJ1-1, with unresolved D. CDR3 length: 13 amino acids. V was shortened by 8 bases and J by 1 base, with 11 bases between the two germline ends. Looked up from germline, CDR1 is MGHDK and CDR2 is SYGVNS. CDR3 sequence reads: CASAGRGNTEAFF. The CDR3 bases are TGTGCCAGCGCTGGCCGGGGGAACACTGAAGCTTTCTTT.

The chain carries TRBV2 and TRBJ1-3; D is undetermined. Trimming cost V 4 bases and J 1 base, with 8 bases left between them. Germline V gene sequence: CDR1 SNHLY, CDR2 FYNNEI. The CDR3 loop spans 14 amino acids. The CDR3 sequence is CASSVAGSGNTIYF. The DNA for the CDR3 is TGTGCCAGCAGTGTCGCGGGTTCTGGAAACACCATATATTTT.

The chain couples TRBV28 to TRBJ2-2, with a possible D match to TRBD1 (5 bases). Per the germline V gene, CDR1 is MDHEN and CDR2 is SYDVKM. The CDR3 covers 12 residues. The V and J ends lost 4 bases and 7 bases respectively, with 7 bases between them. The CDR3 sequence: CASSSGYGELFF. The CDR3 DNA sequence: TGTGCCAGCAGTTCAGGGTACGGGGAGCTGTTTTTT.

Here the CDR3 DNA reads TGTGCCAGCAGTGGGCCCGGGACAGGGAACTATGGCTACACCTTC. Protein product: CASSGPGTGNYGYTF. The V call is TRBV25-1, the J call TRBJ1-2, with TRBD1 matching 9 bases. The CDR3 is 15 residues long. Per the germline V gene, CDR1 is MGHDK and CDR2 is SYGVNS. The junction had 5 bases not matched to a gene; V was cut back by 4 bases and J by 2 bases.

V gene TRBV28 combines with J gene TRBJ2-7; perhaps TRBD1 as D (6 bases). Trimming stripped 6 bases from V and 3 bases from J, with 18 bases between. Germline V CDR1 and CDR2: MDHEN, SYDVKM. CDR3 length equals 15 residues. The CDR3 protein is CASRGIGGRIYEQYF. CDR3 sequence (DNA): TGTGCCAGCAGAGGAATAGGGGGTCGGATCTACGAGCAGTACTTC.

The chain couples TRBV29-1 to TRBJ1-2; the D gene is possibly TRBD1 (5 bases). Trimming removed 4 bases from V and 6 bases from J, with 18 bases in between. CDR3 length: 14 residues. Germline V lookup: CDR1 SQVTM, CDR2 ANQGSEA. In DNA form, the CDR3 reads TGCAGCGTTGGGGGGGACCCTTCGGACCATGGCTACACCTTC. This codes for CSVGGDPSDHGYTF. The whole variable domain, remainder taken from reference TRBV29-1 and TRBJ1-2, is SAVISQKPSRDICQRGTSLTIQCQVDSQVTMMFWYRQQPGQSLTLIATANQGSEATYESGFVIDKFPISRPNLTFSTLTVSNMSPEDSSIYLCSVGGDPSDHGYTFGSGTRLTVV.

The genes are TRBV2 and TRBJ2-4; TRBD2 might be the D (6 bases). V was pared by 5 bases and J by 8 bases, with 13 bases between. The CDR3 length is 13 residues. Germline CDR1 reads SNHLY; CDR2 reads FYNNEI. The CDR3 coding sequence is TGTGCCAGCAGTTACACCAGGGAGGACATTCAGTACTTC. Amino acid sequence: CASSYTREDIQYF.

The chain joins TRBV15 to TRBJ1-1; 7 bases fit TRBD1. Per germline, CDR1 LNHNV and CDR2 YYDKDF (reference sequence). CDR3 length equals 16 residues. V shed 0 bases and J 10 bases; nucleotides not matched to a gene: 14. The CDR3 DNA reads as TGTGCCACCAGCAGAGATGTTAGCGGTCGGAACAGGGGAGCTTTCTTT. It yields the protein CATSRDVSGRNRGAFF.

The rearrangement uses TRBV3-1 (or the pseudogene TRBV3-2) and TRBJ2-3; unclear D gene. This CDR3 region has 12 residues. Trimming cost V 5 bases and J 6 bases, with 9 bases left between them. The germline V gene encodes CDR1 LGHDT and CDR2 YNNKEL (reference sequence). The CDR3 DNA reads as TGTGCCAGCAGCGCCCCCGGGGATACGCAGTATTTT. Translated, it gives CASSAPGDTQYF.

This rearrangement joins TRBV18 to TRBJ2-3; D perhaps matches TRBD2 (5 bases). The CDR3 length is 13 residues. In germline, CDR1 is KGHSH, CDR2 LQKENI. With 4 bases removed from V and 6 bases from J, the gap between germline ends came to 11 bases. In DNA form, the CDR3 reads TGTGCCAGCTCACGGGAGTTAGTTGATACGCAGTATTTT. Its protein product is CASSRELVDTQYF.

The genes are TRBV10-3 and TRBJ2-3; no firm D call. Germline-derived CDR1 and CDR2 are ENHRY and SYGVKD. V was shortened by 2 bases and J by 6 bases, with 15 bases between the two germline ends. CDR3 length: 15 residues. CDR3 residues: CAISESQAPSDTQYF. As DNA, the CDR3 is TGTGCCATCAGTGAGAGCCAAGCCCCGAGCGATACGCAGTATTTT.

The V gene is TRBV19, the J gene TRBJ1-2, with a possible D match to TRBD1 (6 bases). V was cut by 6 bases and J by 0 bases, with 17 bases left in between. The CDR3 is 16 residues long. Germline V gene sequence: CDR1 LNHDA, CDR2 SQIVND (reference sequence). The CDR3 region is CASRESGRGSNYGYTF. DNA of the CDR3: TGTGCCAGTAGAGAATCGGGCAGGGGATCTAACTATGGCTACACCTTC.

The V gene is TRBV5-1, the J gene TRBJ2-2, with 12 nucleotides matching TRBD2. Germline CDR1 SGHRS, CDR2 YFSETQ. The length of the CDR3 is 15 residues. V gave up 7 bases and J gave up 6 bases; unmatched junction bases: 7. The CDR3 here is CASLSTSGSSGELFF. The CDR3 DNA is TGCGCCAGCTTGTCGACTAGCGGGAGTTCCGGGGAGCTGTTTTTT.

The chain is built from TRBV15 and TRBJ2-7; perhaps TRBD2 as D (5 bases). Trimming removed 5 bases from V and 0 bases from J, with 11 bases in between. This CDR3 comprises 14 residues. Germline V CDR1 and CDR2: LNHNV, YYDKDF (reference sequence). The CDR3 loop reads CATSGGLSSYEQYF. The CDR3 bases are TGTGCCACCAGCGGCGGACTCAGCTCCTACGAGCAGTACTTC.

The CDR3: CARAGLAGADTQYF. In nucleotides, the CDR3 is TGTGCCAGAGCGGGGCTAGCGGGAGCTGATACGCAGTATTTT. This rearrangement joins TRBV7-3 to TRBJ2-3; 10 nucleotides match TRBD2. Looked up from germline, CDR1 is SGHTA and CDR2 is FQGTGA. The V and J ends lost 9 bases and 6 bases, in that order; junction bases with no gene match: 9. The CDR3 spans 14 residues.